A single sample is the source of the 14 T cell receptor beta chains below, sequenced in a study of CD8 T cells in Susac syndrome. RNA totalling roughly 0.5 to 1 ug underwent reverse transcription with random hexamers. TCRdb ran MiXCR on the immunoSEQ multiplex PCR reads and lists one entry per CDR3 protein. The sample carries under 350,000 distinct CDR3 sequences, about 91% recorded once. The sequenced sample was CD4+ T cells from PBMCs. The receptors originated from a human donor with multiple sclerosis.

V and J are TRBV20-1 and TRBJ2-7; D gene uncertain. Germline CDR1 and CDR2: DFQATT and SNEGSKA (reference sequence). V gave up 7 bases and J gave up 4 bases, with 20 bases separating them. The CDR3 is 14 residues long. The CDR3 nucleotides read TGCAGTGTTACCTCGAGCCTAGATGGGTACGAGCAGTACTTC. It yields the protein CSVTSSLDGYEQYF.

This clonotype turned up a few times. CDR3 protein: CASSFGTGDYGYTF. For the CDR3, the DNA is TGCGCCAGCAGCTTTGGAACAGGGGACTATGGCTACACCTTC. J is TRBJ1-2 and V is TRBV5-1, with 7 bases identical to TRBD1. The CDR3 contains 14 residues. CDR1 and CDR2 from the germline V gene are SGHRS and YFSETQ. Losses at the gene ends were 2 bases for V and 3 bases for J; bases not matched to a gene: 4.

This chain uses TRBV9 with TRBJ1-1; 8 bases align to TRBD1. The CDR3 contains 16 residues. The V and J ends lost 3 bases and 2 bases, in that order; junction bases with no gene match: 9. Germline V gene data show CDR1 as SGDLS and CDR2 as YYNGEE. The CDR3 nucleotides are TGTGCCAGCAGCGCCGGGACAGGCTTGATAAACACTGAAGCTTTCTTT. Residues: CASSAGTGLINTEAFF.

V and J are TRBV7-9 and TRBJ1-5; 8 bases are shared with TRBD1. Germline V gene lookup returns CDR1 SEHNR and CDR2 FQNEAQ (reference sequence). V was pared by 5 bases and J by 6 bases, with 6 bases of the junction left unmatched. This CDR3 contains 14 residues. The CDR3 DNA reads TGTGCCAGCAGCCCCCAGGGGGCAAGTCAGCCCCAGCATTTT. Amino acids: CASSPQGASQPQHF. Full variable domain (missing parts from reference TRBV7-9 and TRBJ1-5): DTGVSQNPRHKITKRGQNVTFRCDPISEHNRLYWYRQTLGQGPEFLTYFQNEAQLEKSRLLSDRFSAERPKGSFSTLEIQRTEQGDSAMYLCASSPQGASQPQHFGDGTRLSIL.

The chain uses TRBV27 and TRBJ1-1; D is unresolved. V gave up 8 bases and J gave up 1 base, with 17 bases separating them. Germline CDR1 MNHEY, CDR2 SMNVEV (reference sequence). CDR3 size: 15 residues. As DNA, the CDR3 is TGTGCCAGCCGTAAGAACGACACTCCGAACACTGAAGCTTTCTTT. It is translated as CASRKNDTPNTEAFF.

The CDR3 coding sequence is TGTGCCAGCAGCTTAAGGACTGTGACTCCACGGACAGGGGAAGCCTCTGGAATCTATGGCTACACCTTC. It encodes CASSLRTVTPRTGEASGIYGYTF. The gene calls are TRBV11-1 and TRBJ1-2, with TRBD1 identical over 9 bases. Germline V CDR1 and CDR2: SGHAT, FQDESV (reference sequence). This CDR3 has 23 residues. V lost 2 bases to trimming and J lost 4 bases; unmatched junction nucleotides: 29.

This clonotype was recorded once. The rearrangement joins TRBV5-4 to TRBJ1-2, with D maybe TRBD1 (6 bases). Germline V gives CDR1 SGHNT, CDR2 YYREEE (reference sequence). V lost 0 bases, J lost 6 bases, and 21 bases lay in between. This CDR3 spans 17 amino acids. DNA of the CDR3: TGTGCCAGCAGCTTGGTGGGCGCTGGGGGCTTATTGGATGGCTACACCTTC. Translation: CASSLVGAGGLLDGYTF.

V is TRBV7-2 and J is TRBJ2-1; D remains ambiguous. Germline V gene sequence: CDR1 SGHTA, CDR2 FQGNSA. Trimming left V 5 bases short and J 9 bases short, with 17 bases between. The CDR3 runs 14 residues. CDR3 protein: CASSPQSDGREQFF. The DNA for the CDR3 is TGTGCCAGCAGCCCACAATCGGACGGGCGTGAGCAGTTCTTC.

The table lists this clonotype with a few counts. In nucleotides, the CDR3 is TGTGCCTGGAGTGTACGGGACACTGAAGCTTTCTTT. This codes for CAWSVRDTEAFF. The chain employs TRBV30 and TRBJ1-1, with D uncertain. The V gene lost 0 bases and the J gene lost 3 bases, with 5 bases spanning the gap. The CDR3 contains 12 residues. Germline V lookup: CDR1 GTSNPN, CDR2 SVGIG (reference sequence).

V usage is TRBV20-1 and J usage is TRBJ2-5; 12 nucleotides line up with TRBD2. V dropped 6 bases and J dropped 5; count of bases not matched to a gene: 13. The CDR3 is 16 residues long. CDR1 DFQATT and CDR2 SNEGSKA come from the germline V gene (reference sequence). CDR3 coding DNA: TGCAGTGCCAGGGAGCCTAGCGGGAGGGTAGGGGAGACCCAGTACTTC. Protein sequence: CSAREPSGRVGETQYF.

The V call is TRBV19, the J call TRBJ1-2; 7 nucleotides align to TRBD1. CDR1 and CDR2 (germline): LNHDA, SQIVND (reference sequence). The CDR3 totals 16 residues. Unmatched junction bases numbered 6, after V lost 1 base and J lost 1 base. The CDR3 DNA sequence: TGTGCCAGTAGTATAGGCCGGGACAGAGGTAACTATGGCTACACCTTC. It specifies CASSIGRDRGNYGYTF.

V is TRBV30 and J is TRBJ2-1; 8 positions match TRBD2. The J segment lost 9 bases and the V segment lost 1 base, leaving 5 bases of the junction unmatched. The CDR3 runs 13 residues. From germline, CDR1 is GTSNPN and CDR2 SVGIG (reference sequence). The CDR3 region has the DNA TGTGCCTGGAGTGAACCCGGGGGGGTTGAGCAGTTCTTC. Its translation: CAWSEPGGVEQFF.

The chain is built from TRBV7-3 and TRBJ2-3; D gene uncertain. The CDR3 loop spans 14 amino acids. Germline values: CDR1 SGHTA, CDR2 FQGTGA. Trimming removed 5 bases at V and 4 bases at J, with 13 bases between. The CDR3 loop is CASSPGHQSDTQYF. In DNA, the CDR3 is TGTGCCAGCAGCCCAGGCCATCAGTCAGATACGCAGTATTTT.

The chain is built from TRBV6-5 and TRBJ2-2; D may be TRBD1 (6 bases). V was clipped by 7 bases and J by 6 bases, with 15 bases between them. CDR1 MNHEY and CDR2 SVGAGI come from the germline V gene. The CDR3 covers 14 residues. CDR3 nucleotides: TGTGCCAGCATAAAATGGGCAGGGGCCGGGGAGCTGTTTTTT. Its protein is CASIKWAGAGELFF.